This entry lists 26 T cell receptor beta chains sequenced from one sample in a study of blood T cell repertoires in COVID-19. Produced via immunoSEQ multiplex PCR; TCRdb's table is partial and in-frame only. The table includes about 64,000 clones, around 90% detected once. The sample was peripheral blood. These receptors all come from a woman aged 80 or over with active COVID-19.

The CDR3 region is CASSIPSFSSYNEQFF. DNA for the CDR3: TGTGCCAGTAGTATACCCAGTTTTTCCTCCTACAATGAGCAGTTCTTC. J is TRBJ2-1 and V is TRBV19, with D unclear. Per the germline V gene, CDR1 is LNHDA and CDR2 is SQIVND (reference sequence). This CDR3 has 16 amino acids. V gave up 2 bases and J gave up 0 bases, with 11 bases separating them.

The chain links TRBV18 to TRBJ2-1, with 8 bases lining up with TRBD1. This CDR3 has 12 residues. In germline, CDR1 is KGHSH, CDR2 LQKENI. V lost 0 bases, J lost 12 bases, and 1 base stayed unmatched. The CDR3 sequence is CASSPPGTGQFF. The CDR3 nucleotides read TGTGCCAGCTCACCACCGGGGACAGGGCAGTTCTTC.

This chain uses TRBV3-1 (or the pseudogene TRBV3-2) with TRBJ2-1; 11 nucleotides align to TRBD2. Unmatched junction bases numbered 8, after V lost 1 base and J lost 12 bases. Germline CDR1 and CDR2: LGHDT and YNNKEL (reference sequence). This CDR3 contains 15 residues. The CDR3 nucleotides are TGTGCCAGCAGCCAAGGAGGGATTAGCGGGGGGGTGCAGTTCTTC. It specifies CASSQGGISGGVQFF.

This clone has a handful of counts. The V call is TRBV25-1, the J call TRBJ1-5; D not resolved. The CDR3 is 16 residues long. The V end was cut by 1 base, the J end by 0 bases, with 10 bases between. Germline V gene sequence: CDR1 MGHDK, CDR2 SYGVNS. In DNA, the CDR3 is TGTGCCAGCAGTGAATTGGGAGATTATAGCAATCAGCCCCAGCATTTT. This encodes CASSELGDYSNQPQHF.

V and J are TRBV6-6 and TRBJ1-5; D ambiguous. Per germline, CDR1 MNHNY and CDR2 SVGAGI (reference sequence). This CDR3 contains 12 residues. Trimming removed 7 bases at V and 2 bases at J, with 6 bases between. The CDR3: CASKAGNQPQHF. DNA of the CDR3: TGTGCCAGCAAGGCGGGCAATCAGCCCCAGCATTTT.

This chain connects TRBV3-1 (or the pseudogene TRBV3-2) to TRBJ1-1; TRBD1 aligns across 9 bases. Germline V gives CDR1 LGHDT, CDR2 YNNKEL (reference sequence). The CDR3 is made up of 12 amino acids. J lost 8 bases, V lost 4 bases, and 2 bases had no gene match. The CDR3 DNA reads TGTGCCAGCAGCCGCGGACAGGGGGAAGCTTTCTTT. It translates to CASSRGQGEAFF.

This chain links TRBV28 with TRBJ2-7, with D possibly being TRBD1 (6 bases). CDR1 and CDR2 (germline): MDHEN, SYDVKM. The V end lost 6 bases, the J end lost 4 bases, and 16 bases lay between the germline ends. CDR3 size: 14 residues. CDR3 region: CASRGDRLTYEQYF. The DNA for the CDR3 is TGTGCCAGCAGGGGAGACAGGCTTACGTACGAGCAGTACTTC.

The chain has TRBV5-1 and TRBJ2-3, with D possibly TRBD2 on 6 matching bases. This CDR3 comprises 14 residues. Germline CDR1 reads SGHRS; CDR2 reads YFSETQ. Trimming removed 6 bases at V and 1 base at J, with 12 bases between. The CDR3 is CASNFGGGTDTQYF. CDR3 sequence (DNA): TGCGCCAGCAATTTCGGAGGGGGCACAGATACGCAGTATTTT.

The CDR3 is CASSLTRGPYNEQFF. The CDR3 DNA follows: TGTGCCAGCAGCTTGACTAGGGGACCCTACAATGAGCAGTTCTTC. This chain joins TRBV7-6 and TRBJ2-1, with D maybe TRBD2 (6 bases). Germline CDR1 SGHVS, CDR2 FNYEAQ. V gave up 3 bases and J gave up 2 bases, with 11 bases separating them. The CDR3 covers 15 residues.

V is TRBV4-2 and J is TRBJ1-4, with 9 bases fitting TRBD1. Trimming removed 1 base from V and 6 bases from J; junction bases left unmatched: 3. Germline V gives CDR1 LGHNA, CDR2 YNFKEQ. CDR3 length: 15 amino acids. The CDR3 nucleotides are TGTGCCAGCAGCCAAGGACAGGGGGAGGATGAAAAACTGTTTTTT. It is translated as CASSQGQGEDEKLFF.

The CDR3, as DNA: TGTGCCAGCCAGACTAGCGGGGGGGCTAGCTCCTACAATGAGCAGTTCTTC. Translating gives CASQTSGGASSYNEQFF. The V call is TRBV27, the J call TRBJ2-1, with 14 bases that match TRBD2. V lost 8 bases to trimming and J lost 0 bases; unmatched junction nucleotides: 6. This CDR3 has 17 amino acids. In germline, CDR1 is MNHEY, CDR2 SMNVEV (reference sequence).

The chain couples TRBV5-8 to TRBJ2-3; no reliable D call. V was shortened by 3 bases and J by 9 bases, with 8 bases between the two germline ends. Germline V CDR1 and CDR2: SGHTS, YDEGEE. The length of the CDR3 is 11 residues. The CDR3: CASSSSETQYF. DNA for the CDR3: TGTGCCAGCAGCTCGAGCGAGACGCAGTATTTT.

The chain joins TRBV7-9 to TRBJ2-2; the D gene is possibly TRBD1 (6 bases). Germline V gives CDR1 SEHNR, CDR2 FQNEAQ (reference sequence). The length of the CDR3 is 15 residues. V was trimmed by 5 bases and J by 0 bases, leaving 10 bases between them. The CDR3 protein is CASSQDRSNTGELFF. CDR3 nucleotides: TGTGCCAGCAGCCAGGACAGATCGAACACCGGGGAGCTGTTTTTT. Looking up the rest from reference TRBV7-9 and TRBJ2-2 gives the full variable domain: DTGVSQNPRHKITKRGQNVTFRCDPISEHNRLYWYRQTLGQGPEFLTYFQNEAQLEKSRLLSDRFSAERPKGSFSTLEIQRTEQGDSAMYLCASSQDRSNTGELFFGEGSRLTVL.

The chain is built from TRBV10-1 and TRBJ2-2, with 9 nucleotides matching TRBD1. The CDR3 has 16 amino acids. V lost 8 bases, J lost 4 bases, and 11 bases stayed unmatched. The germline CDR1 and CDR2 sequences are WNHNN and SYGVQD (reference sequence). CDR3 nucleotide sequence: TGCGCCAGCGGTCAGGGGACAGGGACGCTCACCGGGGAGCTGTTTTTT. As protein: CASGQGTGTLTGELFF.

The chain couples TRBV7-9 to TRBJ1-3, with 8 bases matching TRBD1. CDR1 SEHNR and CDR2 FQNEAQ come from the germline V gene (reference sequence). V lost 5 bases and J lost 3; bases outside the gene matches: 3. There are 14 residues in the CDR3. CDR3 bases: TGTGCCAGCAGCATACAGGGGGTTGGAAACACCATATATTTT. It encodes CASSIQGVGNTIYF.

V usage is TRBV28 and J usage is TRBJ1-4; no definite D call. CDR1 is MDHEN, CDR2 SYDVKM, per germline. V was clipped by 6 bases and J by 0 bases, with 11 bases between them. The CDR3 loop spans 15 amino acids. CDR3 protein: CASRKGGPTNEKLFF. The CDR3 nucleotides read TGTGCCAGCAGGAAAGGAGGGCCAACTAATGAAAAACTGTTTTTT.

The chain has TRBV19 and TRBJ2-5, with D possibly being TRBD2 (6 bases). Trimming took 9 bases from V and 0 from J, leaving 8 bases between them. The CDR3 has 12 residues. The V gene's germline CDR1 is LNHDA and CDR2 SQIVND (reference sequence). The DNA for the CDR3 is TGTGCCAGCCGGGACTACCAAGAGACCCAGTACTTC. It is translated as CASRDYQETQYF.

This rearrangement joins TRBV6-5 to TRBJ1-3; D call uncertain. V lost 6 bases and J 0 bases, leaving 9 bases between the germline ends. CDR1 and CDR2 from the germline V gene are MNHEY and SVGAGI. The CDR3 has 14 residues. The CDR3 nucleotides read TGTGCCAGCAGATCCGATAGCTCTGGAAACACCATATATTTT. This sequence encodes CASRSDSSGNTIYF.

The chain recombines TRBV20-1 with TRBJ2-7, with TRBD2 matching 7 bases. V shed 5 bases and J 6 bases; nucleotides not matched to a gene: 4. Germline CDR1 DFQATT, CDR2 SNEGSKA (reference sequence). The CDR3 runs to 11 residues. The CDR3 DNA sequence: TGCAGTGCTGCGCGGGAGTCCGAGCAGTACTTC. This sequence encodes CSAARESEQYF.

The CDR3 nucleotides are TGTGCCAGCAGGGATACAGGGGGCATAGAGACCCAGTACTTC. Its translation: CASRDTGGIETQYF. The V gene is TRBV6-5, the J gene TRBJ2-5; 9 bases fit TRBD1. V lost 6 bases to trimming and J lost 4 bases; unmatched junction nucleotides: 6. The CDR3 contains 14 residues. The germline V gene has CDR1 MNHEY and CDR2 SVGAGI.

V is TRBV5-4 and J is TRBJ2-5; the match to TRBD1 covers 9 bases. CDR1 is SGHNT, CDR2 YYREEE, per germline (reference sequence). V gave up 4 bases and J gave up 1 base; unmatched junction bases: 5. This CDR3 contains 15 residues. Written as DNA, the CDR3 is TGTGCCAGCAGCCAAGGACAGGGGCTCCAAGAGACCCAGTACTTC. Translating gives CASSQGQGLQETQYF.

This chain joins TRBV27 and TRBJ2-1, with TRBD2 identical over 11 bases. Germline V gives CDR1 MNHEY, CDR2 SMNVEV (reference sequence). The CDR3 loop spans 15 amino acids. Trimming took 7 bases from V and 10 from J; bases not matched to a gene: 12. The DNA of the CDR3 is TGTGCCAGCATTCAATCCCTAGCGGGAGGCCGGGAGCAGTTCTTC. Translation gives CASIQSLAGGREQFF.

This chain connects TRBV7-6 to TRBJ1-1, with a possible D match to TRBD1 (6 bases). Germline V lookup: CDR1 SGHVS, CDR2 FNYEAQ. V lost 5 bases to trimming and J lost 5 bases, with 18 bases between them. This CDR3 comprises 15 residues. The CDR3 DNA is TGTGCCAGCAGCCCCAGGACAGCTCCTGGGACTGAAGCTTTCTTT. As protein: CASSPRTAPGTEAFF. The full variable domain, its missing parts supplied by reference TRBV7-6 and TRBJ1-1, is GAGVSQSPRYKVTKRGQDVALRCDPISGHVSLYWYRQALGQGPEFLTYFNYEAQQDKSGLPNDRFSAERPEGSISTLTIQRTEQRDSAMYRCASSPRTAPGTEAFFGQGTRLTVV.

CDR3 sequence reads: CASTSGQGRNSPLHF. The CDR3 bases are TGTGCCAGCACCAGTGGACAGGGACGGAATTCACCCCTCCACTTT. The chain couples TRBV27 to TRBJ1-6; 8 bases are shared with TRBD1. The germline V gene has CDR1 MNHEY and CDR2 SMNVEV (reference sequence). The CDR3 spans 15 residues. The trim removed 7 bases at V and 7 bases at J, leaving 9 bases unmatched.

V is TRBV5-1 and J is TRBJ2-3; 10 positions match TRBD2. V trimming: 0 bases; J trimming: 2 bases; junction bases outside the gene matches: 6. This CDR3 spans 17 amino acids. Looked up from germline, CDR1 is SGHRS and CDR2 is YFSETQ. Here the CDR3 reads CASSLDQRGGITDTQYF. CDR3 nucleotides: TGCGCCAGCAGCTTGGACCAGCGGGGGGGCATCACAGATACGCAGTATTTT. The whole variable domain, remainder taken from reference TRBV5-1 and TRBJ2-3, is KAGVTQTPRYLIKTRGQQVTLSCSPISGHRSVSWYQQTPGQGLQFLFEYFSETQRNKGNFPGRFSGRQFSNSRSEMNVSTLELGDSALYLCASSLDQRGGITDTQYFGPGTRLTVL.

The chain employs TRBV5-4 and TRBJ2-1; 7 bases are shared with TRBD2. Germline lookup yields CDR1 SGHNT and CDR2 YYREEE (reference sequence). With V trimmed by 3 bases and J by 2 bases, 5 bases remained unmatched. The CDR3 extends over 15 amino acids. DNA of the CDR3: TGTGCCAGCAGCTCGGCTAGCGGCCCCTACAATGAGCAGTTCTTC. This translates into CASSSASGPYNEQFF.